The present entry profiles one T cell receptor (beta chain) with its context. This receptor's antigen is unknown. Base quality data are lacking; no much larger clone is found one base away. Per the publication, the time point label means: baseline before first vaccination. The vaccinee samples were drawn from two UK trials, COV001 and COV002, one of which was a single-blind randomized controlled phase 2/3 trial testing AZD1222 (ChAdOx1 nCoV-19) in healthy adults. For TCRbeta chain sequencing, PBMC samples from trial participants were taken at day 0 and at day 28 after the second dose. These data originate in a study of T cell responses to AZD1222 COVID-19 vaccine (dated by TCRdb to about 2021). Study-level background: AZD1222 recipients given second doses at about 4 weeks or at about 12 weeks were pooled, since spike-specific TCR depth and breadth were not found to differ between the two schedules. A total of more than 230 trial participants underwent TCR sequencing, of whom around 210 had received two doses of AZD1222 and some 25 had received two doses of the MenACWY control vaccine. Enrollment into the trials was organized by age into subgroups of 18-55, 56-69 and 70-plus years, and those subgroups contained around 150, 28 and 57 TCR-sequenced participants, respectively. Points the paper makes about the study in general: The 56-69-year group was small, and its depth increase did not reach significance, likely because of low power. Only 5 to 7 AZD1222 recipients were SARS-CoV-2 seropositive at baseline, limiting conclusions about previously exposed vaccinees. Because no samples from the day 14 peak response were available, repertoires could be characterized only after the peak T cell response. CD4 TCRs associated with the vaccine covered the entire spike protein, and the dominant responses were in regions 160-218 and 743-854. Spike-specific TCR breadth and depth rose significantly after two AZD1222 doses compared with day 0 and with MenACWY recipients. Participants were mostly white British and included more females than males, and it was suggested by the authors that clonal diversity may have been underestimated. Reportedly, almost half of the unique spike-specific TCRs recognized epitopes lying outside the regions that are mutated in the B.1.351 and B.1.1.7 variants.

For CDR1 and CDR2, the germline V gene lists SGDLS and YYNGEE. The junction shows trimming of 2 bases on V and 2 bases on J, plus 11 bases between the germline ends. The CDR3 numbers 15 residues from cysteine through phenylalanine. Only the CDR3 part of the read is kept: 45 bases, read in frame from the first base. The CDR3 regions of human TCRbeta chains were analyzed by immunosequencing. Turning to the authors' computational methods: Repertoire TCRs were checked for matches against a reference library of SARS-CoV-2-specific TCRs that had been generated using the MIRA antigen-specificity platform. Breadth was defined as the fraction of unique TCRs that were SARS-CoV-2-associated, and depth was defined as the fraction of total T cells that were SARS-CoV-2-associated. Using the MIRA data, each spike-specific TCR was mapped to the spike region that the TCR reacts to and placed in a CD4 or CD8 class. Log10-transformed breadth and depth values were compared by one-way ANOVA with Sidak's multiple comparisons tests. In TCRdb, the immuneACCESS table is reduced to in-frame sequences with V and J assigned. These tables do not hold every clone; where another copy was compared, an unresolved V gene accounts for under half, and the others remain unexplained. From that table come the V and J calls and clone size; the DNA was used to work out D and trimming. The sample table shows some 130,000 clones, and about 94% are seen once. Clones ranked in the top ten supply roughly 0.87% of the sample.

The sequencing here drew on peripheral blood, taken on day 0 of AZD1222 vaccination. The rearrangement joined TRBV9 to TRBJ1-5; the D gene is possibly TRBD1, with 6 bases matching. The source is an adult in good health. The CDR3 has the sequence CASSVGGSGNQPQHF. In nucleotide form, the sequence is TGTGCCAGCAGCGTCGGGGGCTCGGGCAATCAGCCCCAGCATTTT.